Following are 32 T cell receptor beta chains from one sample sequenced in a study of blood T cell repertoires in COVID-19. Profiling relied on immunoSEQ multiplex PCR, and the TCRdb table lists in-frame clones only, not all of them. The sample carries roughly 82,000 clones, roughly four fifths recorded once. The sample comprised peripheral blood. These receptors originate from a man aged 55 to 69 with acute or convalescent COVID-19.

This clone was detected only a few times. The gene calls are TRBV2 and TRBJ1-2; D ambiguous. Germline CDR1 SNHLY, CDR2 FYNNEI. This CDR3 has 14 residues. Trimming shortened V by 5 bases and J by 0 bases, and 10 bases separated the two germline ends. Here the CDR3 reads CASSPLEANYGYTF. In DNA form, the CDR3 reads TGTGCCAGCAGTCCCTTGGAGGCTAACTATGGCTACACCTTC. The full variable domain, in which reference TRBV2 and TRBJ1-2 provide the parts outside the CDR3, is EPEVTQTPSHQVTQMGQEVILRCVPISNHLYFYWYRQILGQKVEFLVSFYNNEISEKSEIFDDQFSVERPDGSNFTLKIRSTKLEDSAMYFCASSPLEANYGYTFGSGTRLTVV.

CDR3 in DNA: TGTGCCAGTACTAAAGGCGAAGCCAGGACTGAAGCTTTCTTT. Encoded protein: CASTKGEARTEAFF. The gene calls are TRBV19 and TRBJ1-1; D remains ambiguous. V lost 7 bases and J lost 5, with 17 bases in between. The CDR3 is 14 residues long. Germline lookup yields CDR1 LNHDA and CDR2 SQIVND (reference sequence).

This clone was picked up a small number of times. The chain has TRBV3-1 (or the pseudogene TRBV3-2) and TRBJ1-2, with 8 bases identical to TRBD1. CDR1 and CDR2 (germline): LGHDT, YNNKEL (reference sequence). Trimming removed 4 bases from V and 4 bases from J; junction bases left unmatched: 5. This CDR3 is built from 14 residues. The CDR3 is CASSPRDRFYGYTF. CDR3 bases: TGTGCCAGCAGCCCGCGGGACAGGTTCTATGGCTACACCTTC.

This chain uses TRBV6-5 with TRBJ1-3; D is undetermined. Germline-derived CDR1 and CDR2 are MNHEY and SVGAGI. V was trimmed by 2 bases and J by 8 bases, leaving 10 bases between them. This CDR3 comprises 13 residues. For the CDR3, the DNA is TGTGCCAGCAGTTACCCCGAGGCGGACACCATATATTTT. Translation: CASSYPEADTIYF.

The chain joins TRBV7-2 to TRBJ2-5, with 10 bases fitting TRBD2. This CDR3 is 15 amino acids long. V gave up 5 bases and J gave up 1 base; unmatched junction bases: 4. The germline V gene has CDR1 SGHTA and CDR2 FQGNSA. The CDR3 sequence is CASSGTSDPQETQYF. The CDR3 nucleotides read TGTGCCAGCAGCGGGACTAGCGACCCCCAAGAGACCCAGTACTTC.

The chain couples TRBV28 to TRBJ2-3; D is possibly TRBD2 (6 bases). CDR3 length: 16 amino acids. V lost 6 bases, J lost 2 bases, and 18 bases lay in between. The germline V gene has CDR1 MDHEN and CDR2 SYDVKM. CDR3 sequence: CASRPPRRAVTDTQYF. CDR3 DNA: TGTGCCAGCAGGCCTCCTCGGAGGGCCGTCACAGATACGCAGTATTTT.

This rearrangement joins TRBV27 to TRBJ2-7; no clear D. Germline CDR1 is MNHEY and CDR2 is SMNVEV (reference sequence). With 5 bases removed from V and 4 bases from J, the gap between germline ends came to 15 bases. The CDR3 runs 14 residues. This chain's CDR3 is CASSLQDGQYEQYF. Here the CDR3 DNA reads TGTGCCAGCAGTCTTCAGGATGGTCAGTACGAGCAGTACTTC.

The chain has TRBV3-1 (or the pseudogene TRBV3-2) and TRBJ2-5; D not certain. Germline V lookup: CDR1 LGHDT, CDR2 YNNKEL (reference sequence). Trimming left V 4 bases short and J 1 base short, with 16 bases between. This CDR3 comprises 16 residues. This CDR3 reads CASSPNQEFLQETQYF. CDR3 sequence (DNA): TGTGCCAGCAGCCCAAATCAGGAATTCCTCCAAGAGACCCAGTACTTC.

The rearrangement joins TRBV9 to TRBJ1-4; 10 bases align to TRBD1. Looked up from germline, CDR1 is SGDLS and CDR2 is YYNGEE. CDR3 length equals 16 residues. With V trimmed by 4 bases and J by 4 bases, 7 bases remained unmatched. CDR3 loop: CASSPGQGSHNEKLFF. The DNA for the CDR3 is TGTGCCAGCAGCCCGGGACAGGGGTCTCATAATGAAAAACTGTTTTTT.

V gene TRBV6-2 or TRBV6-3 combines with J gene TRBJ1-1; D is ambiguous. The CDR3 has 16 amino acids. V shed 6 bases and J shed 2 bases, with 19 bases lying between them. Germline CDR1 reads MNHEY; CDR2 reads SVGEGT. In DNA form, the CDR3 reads TGTGCCAGCAGCCCTCCAAGTAGAGCGGCTAACACTGAAGCTTTCTTT. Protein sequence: CASSPPSRAANTEAFF.

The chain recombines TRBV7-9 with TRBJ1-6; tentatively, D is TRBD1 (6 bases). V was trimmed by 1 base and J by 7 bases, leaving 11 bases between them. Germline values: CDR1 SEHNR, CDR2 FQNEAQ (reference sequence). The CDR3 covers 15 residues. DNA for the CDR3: TGTGCCAGCAGCTTAGGCAGGGGTAAAAATTCACCCCTCCACTTT. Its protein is CASSLGRGKNSPLHF.

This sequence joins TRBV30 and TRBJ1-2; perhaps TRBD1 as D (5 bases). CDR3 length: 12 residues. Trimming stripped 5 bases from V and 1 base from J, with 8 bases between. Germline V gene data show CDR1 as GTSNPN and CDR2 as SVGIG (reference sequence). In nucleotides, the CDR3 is TGTGCCTGGTCAGGGATTAACTATGGCTACACCTTC. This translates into CAWSGINYGYTF.

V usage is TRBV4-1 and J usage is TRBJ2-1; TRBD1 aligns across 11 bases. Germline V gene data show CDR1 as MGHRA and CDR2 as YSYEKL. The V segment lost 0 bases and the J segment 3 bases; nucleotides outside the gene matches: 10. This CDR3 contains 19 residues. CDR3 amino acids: CASSQDHLRTGGHYNEQFF. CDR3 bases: TGCGCCAGCAGCCAAGATCACCTAAGGACAGGGGGCCACTACAATGAGCAGTTCTTC.

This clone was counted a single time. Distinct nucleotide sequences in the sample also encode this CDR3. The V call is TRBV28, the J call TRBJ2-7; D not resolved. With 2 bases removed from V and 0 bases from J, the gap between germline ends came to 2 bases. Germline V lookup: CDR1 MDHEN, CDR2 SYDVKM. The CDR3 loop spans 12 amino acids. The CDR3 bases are TGTGCCAGCAGTTTACTCTCCTACGAGCAGTACTTC. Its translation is CASSLLSYEQYF.

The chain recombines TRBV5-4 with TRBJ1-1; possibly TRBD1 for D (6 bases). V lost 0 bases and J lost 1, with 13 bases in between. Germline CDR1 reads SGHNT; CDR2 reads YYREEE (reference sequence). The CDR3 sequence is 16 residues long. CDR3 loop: CASSLGVTTGNTEAFF. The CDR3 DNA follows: TGTGCCAGCAGCTTGGGGGTTACGACAGGGAACACTGAAGCTTTCTTT.

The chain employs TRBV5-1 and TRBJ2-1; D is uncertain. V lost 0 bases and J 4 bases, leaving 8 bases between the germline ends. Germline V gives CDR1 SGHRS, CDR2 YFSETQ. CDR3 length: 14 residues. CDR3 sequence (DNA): TGCGCCAGCAGCTTGGGCGGTTTTTACAATGAGCAGTTCTTC. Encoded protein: CASSLGGFYNEQFF.

CDR3 nucleotide sequence: TGTGCCAGCAGCCCCCGGACAGGGAAGATTCAGCCCCAGCATTTT. It codes for CASSPRTGKIQPQHF. V is TRBV4-2 and J is TRBJ1-5; TRBD1 aligns across 8 bases. The germline V gene encodes CDR1 LGHNA and CDR2 YNFKEQ. The CDR3 is 15 residues long. J lost 6 bases, V lost 4 bases, and 8 bases had no gene match.

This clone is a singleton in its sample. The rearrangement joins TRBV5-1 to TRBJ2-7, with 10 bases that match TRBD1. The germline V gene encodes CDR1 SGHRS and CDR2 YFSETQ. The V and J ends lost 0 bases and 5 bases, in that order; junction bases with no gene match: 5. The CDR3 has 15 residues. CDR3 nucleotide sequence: TGCGCCAGCAGCTTGGAAGGGACAGGGGTTGACGAGCAGTACTTC. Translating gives CASSLEGTGVDEQYF.

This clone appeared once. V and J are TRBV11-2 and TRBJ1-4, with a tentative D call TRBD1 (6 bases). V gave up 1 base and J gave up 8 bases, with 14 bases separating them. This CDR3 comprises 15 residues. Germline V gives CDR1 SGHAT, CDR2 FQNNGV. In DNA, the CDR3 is TGTGCCAGCAGCTTAGGTGGTACAGGGCAAGAAAAACTGTTTTTT. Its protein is CASSLGGTGQEKLFF.

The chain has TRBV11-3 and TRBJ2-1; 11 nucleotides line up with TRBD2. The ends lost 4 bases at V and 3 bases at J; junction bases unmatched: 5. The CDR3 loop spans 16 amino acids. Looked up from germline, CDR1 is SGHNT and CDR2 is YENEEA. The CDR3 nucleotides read TGTGCCAGCAGCTACTCACTAGCGGGAGACTACAATGAGCAGTTCTTC. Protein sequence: CASSYSLAGDYNEQFF.

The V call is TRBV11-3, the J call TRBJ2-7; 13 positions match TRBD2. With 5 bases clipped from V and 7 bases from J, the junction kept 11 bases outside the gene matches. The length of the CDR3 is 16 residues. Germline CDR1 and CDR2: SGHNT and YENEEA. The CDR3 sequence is CASSPGTSGNVEEQYF. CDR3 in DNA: TGTGCCAGCAGCCCAGGGACTAGCGGGAATGTTGAAGAGCAGTACTTC. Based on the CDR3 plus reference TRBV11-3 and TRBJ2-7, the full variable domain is EAGVVQSPRYKIIEKKQPVAFWCNPISGHNTLYWYLQNLGQGPELLIRYENEEAVDDSQLPKDRFSAERLKGVDSTLKIQPAELGDSAVYLCASSPGTSGNVEEQYFGPGTRLTVT.

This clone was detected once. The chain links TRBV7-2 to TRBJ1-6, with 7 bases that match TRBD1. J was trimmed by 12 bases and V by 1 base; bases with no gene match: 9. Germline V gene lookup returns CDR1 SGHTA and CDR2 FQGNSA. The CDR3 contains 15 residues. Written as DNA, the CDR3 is TGTGCCAGCAGCTTAGATTTAACAGGGGTAGAACCCCTCCACTTT. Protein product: CASSLDLTGVEPLHF.

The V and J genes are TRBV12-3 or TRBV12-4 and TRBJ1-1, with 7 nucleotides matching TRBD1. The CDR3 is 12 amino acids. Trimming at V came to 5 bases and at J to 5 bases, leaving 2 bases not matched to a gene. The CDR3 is CASSEGATEAFF. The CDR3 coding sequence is TGTGCCAGCAGTGAGGGGGCGACTGAAGCTTTCTTT.

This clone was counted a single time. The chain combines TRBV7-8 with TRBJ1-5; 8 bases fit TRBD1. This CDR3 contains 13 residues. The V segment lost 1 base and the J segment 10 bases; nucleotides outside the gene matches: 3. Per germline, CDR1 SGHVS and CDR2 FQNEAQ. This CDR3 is CASSLDRGDPQHF. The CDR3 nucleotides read TGTGCCAGCAGCTTAGACAGGGGGGATCCCCAGCATTTT.

CDR3 region: CASSQEGQGIATEAFF. CDR3 bases: TGCGCCAGCAGCCAAGAGGGACAGGGGATTGCCACTGAAGCTTTCTTT. This sequence joins TRBV4-3 and TRBJ1-1; 10 nucleotides agree with TRBD1. Germline CDR1 LGHNA, CDR2 YSLEER. V lost 0 bases to trimming and J lost 4 bases; unmatched junction nucleotides: 5. The CDR3 sequence is 16 residues long.

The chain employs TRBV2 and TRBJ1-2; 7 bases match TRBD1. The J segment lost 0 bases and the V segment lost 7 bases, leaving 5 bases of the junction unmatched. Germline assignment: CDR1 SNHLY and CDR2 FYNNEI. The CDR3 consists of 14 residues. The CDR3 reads CASMTGTANYGYTF. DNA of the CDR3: TGTGCCAGCATGACAGGGACGGCTAACTATGGCTACACCTTC.

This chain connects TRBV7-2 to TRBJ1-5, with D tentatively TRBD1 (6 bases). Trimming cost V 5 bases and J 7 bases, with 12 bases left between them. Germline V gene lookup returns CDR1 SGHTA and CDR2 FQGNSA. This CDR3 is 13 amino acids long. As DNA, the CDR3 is TGTGCCAGCAGCCAGGACAGAGGCCAGCCCCAGCATTTT. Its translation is CASSQDRGQPQHF. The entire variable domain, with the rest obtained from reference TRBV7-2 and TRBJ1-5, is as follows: GAGVSQSPSNKVTEKGKDVELRCDPISGHTALYWYRQSLGQGLEFLIYFQGNSAPDKSGLPSDRFSAERTGGSVSTLTIQRTQQEDSAVYLCASSQDRGQPQHFGDGTRLSIL.

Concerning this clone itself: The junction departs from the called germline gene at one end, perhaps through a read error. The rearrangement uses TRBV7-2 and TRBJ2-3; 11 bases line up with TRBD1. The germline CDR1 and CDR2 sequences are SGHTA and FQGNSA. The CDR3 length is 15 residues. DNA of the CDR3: TGTGTCAGCAGCCAAGGACAGGGGGCTCTAGATACGCAGTATTTT. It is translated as CVSSQGQGALDTQYF. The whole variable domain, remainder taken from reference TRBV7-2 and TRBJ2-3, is GAGVSQSPSNKVTEKGKDVELRCDPISGHTALYWYRQSLGQGLEFLIYFQGNSAPDKSGLPSDRFSAERTGGSVSTLTIQRTQQEDSAVYLCVSSQGQGALDTQYFGPGTRLTVL.

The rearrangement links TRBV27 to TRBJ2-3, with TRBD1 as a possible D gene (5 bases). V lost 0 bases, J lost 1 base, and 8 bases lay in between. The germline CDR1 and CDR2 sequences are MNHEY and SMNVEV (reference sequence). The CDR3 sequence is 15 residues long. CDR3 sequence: CASSLSWGRTDTQYF. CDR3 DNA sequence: TGTGCCAGCAGTTTATCTTGGGGCCGCACAGATACGCAGTATTTT.

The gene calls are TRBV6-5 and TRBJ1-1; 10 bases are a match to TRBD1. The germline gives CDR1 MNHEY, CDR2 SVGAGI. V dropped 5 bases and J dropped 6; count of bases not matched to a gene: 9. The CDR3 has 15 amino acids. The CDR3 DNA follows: TGTGCCAGCAGTCCCCCCGGGACAGGGGTTTCTGAAGCTTTCTTT. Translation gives CASSPPGTGVSEAFF.

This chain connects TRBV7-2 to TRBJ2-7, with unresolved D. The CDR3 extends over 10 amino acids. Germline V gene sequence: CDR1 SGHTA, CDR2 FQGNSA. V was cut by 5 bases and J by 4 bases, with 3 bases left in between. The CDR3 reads CASSLYEQYF. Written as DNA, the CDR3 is TGTGCCAGCAGCCTATACGAGCAGTACTTC.

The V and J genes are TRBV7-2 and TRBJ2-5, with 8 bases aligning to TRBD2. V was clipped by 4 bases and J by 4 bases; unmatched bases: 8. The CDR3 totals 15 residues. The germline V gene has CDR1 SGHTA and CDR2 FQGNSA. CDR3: CASSYQRERGETQYF. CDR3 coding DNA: TGTGCCAGCAGCTACCAGCGGGAGAGGGGAGAGACCCAGTACTTC.